The entry below describes one T cell receptor (beta chain). Its antigen remains unidentified. The data were taken from a study of T cells in tuberculosis. As to time point: new active TB diagnosis, blood taken before or within 7 days of starting treatment. Points from the study as a whole: A GMM-specific repertoire classifier reached 75% to 90% accuracy, AUROC approximately 0.93.

Some clones are missing from TCRdb's copy, which holds only in-frame ones; the method was immunoSEQ multiplex PCR. The data contain tens of thousands of clones, more than 90% of them singletons. The material sequenced was PBMCs, taken at tuberculosis diagnosis. The TCR originated in an adult with tuberculosis.

Here the CDR3 DNA reads TGTGCCAGCATAGGGGATGGAGGGGGCTACACCTTC. Protein sequence: CASIGDGGGYTF. The chain is built from TRBV2 and TRBJ1-2, with D possibly matching TRBD1 (5 bases). Trimming took off 7 bases at V and 8 bases at J, with 14 bases between the two ends. The CDR3 consists of 12 residues. Germline V gene lookup returns CDR1 SNHLY and CDR2 FYNNEI.